This T cell receptor (beta chain) was retrieved from a study of graft-versus-host responses after intestinal transplantation. Study information: Recipients were all induced with anti-thymocyte globulin, then given tacrolimus and steroids for 3 to 4 years.

Processing of graft tissue released intraepithelial and lamina propria lymphocytes. CDR1 is SGHTA, CDR2 FQGTGA, per germline. The CDR3 consists of 15 residues. V trimming: 0 bases; J trimming: 0 bases; junction bases outside the gene matches: 0. Sequenced by immunoSEQ multiplex PCR; TCRdb stores in-frame clones only, minus some. Of approximately 8,800 clones in the sample, around 72% were seen once. Overall study results and limits: Allografts of patients with graft-donor T cell macrochimerism showed high graft-versus-host to host-versus-graft clone ratios. GvH clones occurred in recipient marrow; some first appeared in ileum or blood.

With regard to this clone: Its specificity is unknown. Other DNA sequences of this sample code for an identical CDR3.

The rearrangement joins TRBV7-3 to TRBJ2-3, with 7 bases lining up with TRBD2. Sequences were derived from ileum tissue, sampled roughly 74 weeks after intestinal transplant. The sequence was collected from a human patient who received an intestinal transplant, so some T cells may come from the graft donor. The DNA for the CDR3 is TGTGCCAGCAGCTTAACTAGCGGGAGCACAGATACGCAGTATTTT. Protein sequence: CASSLTSGSTDTQYF.